Here is one TCR beta chain with its context. Germline CDR1 is MNHNS and CDR2 is SASEGT. Trimming left V 6 bases short and J 6 bases short, with 9 bases between. This CDR3 is built from 12 residues. Unique molecular identifiers were used in preparing the TCRbeta library. TCRdb fed the PCR reads into MiXCR, producing one record per CDR3 protein. The sample lists 640,000 or so distinct CDR3 sequences, about 15% seen once, with under 1.2% in the top ten. These data are taken from a study of T-cell reconstitution after alpha-beta-depleted transplantation in children. The material was PBMCs from the stem cell graft donor, obtained from the stem cell graft. The TCR originated in a human donor who donated a stem cell graft to a child with acute myeloid leukemia. This sequence joins TRBV6-1 and TRBJ1-5; the D gene is possibly TRBD1 (5 bases). The CDR3 DNA sequence: TGTGCCAGCAGGCAGGGCCTTCAGCCCCAGCATTTT. Amino acids: CASRQGLQPQHF.